This record concerns one T cell receptor (beta chain) sequence. What it binds is unknown. Collection occurred without any documented infections or immune events in donors. This record comes from a study of identifying expanded T cells in peripheral blood. General observations from the study: Over about two and four weeks, about 15 and 19 clones changed, versus roughly 1.1 between replicates.

Sequenced by immunoSEQ multiplex PCR; TCRdb stores in-frame clones only, minus some. This repertoire shows 85,000 to 100,000 clones, about 91% found once; its top ten account for about 4%. The V gene lost 4 bases and the J gene lost 0 bases, with 7 bases spanning the gap. The CDR3 length is 13 residues. In germline, CDR1 is SNHLY, CDR2 FYNNEI. The sample consisted of blood. The chain links TRBV2 to TRBJ2-7, with D possibly TRBD2 on 5 matching bases. This TCR came from a person aged 18-70 years in good health. CDR3 in amino acids: CASSAGSSYEQYF. The CDR3 nucleotides are TGTGCCAGCAGTGCGGGGAGCTCCTACGAGCAGTACTTC. Full variable domain (outside the CDR3, taken from reference TRBV2 and TRBJ2-7): EPEVTQTPSHQVTQMGQEVILRCVPISNHLYFYWYRQILGQKVEFLVSFYNNEISEKSEIFDDQFSVERPDGSNFTLKIRSTKLEDSAMYFCASSAGSSYEQYFGPGTRLTVT.